A single TCR beta chain is shown here with its context. This may be a read error: a much more frequent sequence differs by one nucleotide. Since the CDR3 does not end with the conserved phenylalanine or tryptophan, this likely comes from a read error. There are 13 residues in the CDR3. Looked up from germline, CDR1 is SGHVS and CDR2 is FQNEAQ. V was cut by 0 bases and J by 7 bases, with 10 bases left in between. The data were taken from a study of human T cells and chemical hapten exposure. TCRdb reanalysed the RACE reads using MiXCR and keeps one entry per CDR3 protein. Seen here are about 84,000 distinct CDR3 sequences, approximately 11% observed once, and the top ten hold around 3.6%. Noted time point: patch test 3, about 24 weeks after DPC sensitization. This sample's treatment: therapeutic diphenylcyclopropenone sensitization with weekly scalp DPC.

This specimen consisted of whole blood, obtained in connection with sensitization to the hapten diphenylcyclopropenone (DPC). V usage is TRBV7-8 and J usage is TRBJ2-7; D assignment may be TRBD1 or TRBD2 (5 bases each). The origin of this receptor is a woman in her 50s with alopecia areata. Some clones in this sample may be carry-over from other donors' samples. The CDR3 is CASSLAGVGEQYY. The CDR3 DNA follows: TGTGCCAGCAGCTTAGCGGGGGTTGGTGAGCAGTACTAC.